The 32 T cell receptor beta chains presented below share a single source sample, sequenced in a study of blood T cell repertoires in COVID-19. The method was immunoSEQ multiplex PCR; TCRdb's version includes in-frame clones alone and lacks a portion of them. The sample contains 200,000 to 250,000 clones, around nine tenths of which appear only once. Specimen: PBMCs or T cells enriched from blood (not recorded which). These receptors were collected from a man aged 25-45 years who had recovered from COVID-19.

This chain links TRBV24-1 with TRBJ1-6; D is possibly TRBD1 (5 bases). The V gene's germline CDR1 is KGHDR and CDR2 SFDVKD. CDR3 length: 18 residues. V lost 9 bases and J lost 7, with 27 bases in between. The DNA of the CDR3 is TGTGCCACCGGCACCTTGCTTTCCAGGGAGGTACTGAATTCACCCCTCCACTTT. Its protein product is CATGTLLSREVLNSPLHF.

This clone was recorded only once. The chain recombines TRBV6-5 with TRBJ2-5, with 7 bases lining up with TRBD2. Germline-derived CDR1 and CDR2 are MNHEY and SVGAGI. The trim removed 5 bases at V and 5 bases at J, leaving 2 bases unmatched. CDR3 length equals 12 residues. In DNA, the CDR3 is TGTGCCAGCAGTCAGGGAGGGGAGACCCAGTACTTC. Residues: CASSQGGETQYF.

The V and J genes are TRBV2 and TRBJ2-5, with D perhaps TRBD1 (5 bases). This CDR3 contains 15 residues. Trimming shortened V by 5 bases and J by 0 bases, and 13 bases separated the two germline ends. Germline-derived CDR1 and CDR2 are SNHLY and FYNNEI. The CDR3 DNA is TGTGCCAGCAGTCCCTCTACAGGAAACCAAGAGACCCAGTACTTC. This gives the protein CASSPSTGNQETQYF.

In DNA form, the CDR3 reads TGCGCCAGCAGCTCCACAGGGGACTATGGCTACACCTTC. As protein: CASSSTGDYGYTF. The rearrangement joins TRBV5-1 to TRBJ1-2; 7 bases align to TRBD1. Germline assignment: CDR1 SGHRS and CDR2 YFSETQ. The length of the CDR3 is 13 residues. V lost 3 bases to trimming and J lost 3 bases; unmatched junction nucleotides: 2.

The V call is TRBV7-2, the J call TRBJ1-1; weak D call: TRBD1 (5 bases). CDR1 and CDR2 (germline): SGHTA, FQGNSA. CDR3 length: 15 amino acids. With 0 bases removed from V and 6 bases from J, the gap between germline ends came to 14 bases. This CDR3 is CASSLAPGWPPEAFF. CDR3 nucleotides: TGTGCCAGCAGCTTAGCTCCAGGGTGGCCCCCTGAAGCTTTCTTT.

This rearrangement joins TRBV2 to TRBJ2-7, with TRBD2 matching over 7 bases. The CDR3 is 16 amino acids. Germline values: CDR1 SNHLY, CDR2 FYNNEI. The junction had 15 bases not matched to a gene; V was cut back by 10 bases and J by 0 bases. The CDR3 region has the DNA TGTGCCACAACAAGGGAGGCTAGCGGAGTCTCCTACGAGCAGTACTTC. Translation gives CATTREASGVSYEQYF.

The chain joins TRBV28 to TRBJ1-2, with TRBD1 matching 7 bases. This CDR3 is built from 15 residues. Germline values: CDR1 MDHEN, CDR2 SYDVKM. V was clipped by 6 bases and J by 0 bases; unmatched bases: 7. CDR3 region: CASSLQGDPNYGYTF. The CDR3, as DNA: TGTGCCAGCAGCCTCCAGGGGGACCCTAACTATGGCTACACCTTC.

This clone was seen only once. The genes are TRBV2 and TRBJ1-5, with 10 bases matching TRBD1. Germline lookup yields CDR1 SNHLY and CDR2 FYNNEI. The CDR3 length is 15 residues. The V gene end was trimmed by 4 bases and the J gene end by 3 bases; junction bases not matched to a gene: 3. The CDR3 reads CASSADRGPNQPQHF. CDR3 sequence (DNA): TGTGCCAGCAGTGCCGACAGGGGGCCCAATCAGCCCCAGCATTTT. The whole variable domain, remainder taken from reference TRBV2 and TRBJ1-5, is EPEVTQTPSHQVTQMGQEVILRCVPISNHLYFYWYRQILGQKVEFLVSFYNNEISEKSEIFDDQFSVERPDGSNFTLKIRSTKLEDSAMYFCASSADRGPNQPQHFGDGTRLSIL.

The J gene is TRBJ2-1, the V gene TRBV27, with 7 bases aligning to TRBD1. CDR1 and CDR2 (germline): MNHEY, SMNVEV (reference sequence). The CDR3 is made up of 17 amino acids. The J segment lost 1 base and the V segment lost 5 bases, leaving 11 bases of the junction unmatched. CDR3 region: CASSRDSESTSYNEQFF. The DNA of the CDR3 is TGTGCCAGCAGTCGGGACAGTGAGTCTACTTCCTACAATGAGCAGTTCTTC.

The sample holds one count of this clone. V and J are TRBV6-5 and TRBJ2-5; TRBD1 agrees at 7 bases. V gave up 6 bases and J gave up 5 bases; unmatched junction bases: 6. The CDR3 covers 13 residues. CDR1 is MNHEY, CDR2 SVGAGI, per germline. In DNA form, the CDR3 reads TGTGCCAGCAGCTTAGGGGGCCGGGAGACCCAGTACTTC. It specifies CASSLGGRETQYF.

V is TRBV7-9 and J is TRBJ2-3, with D perhaps matching TRBD1 (7 bases). The CDR3 runs 13 residues. V was clipped by 7 bases and J by 2 bases, with 10 bases between them. The germline V gene has CDR1 SEHNR and CDR2 FQNEAQ (reference sequence). This CDR3 reads CASKEGATDTQYF. The DNA of the CDR3 is TGTGCCAGCAAGGAGGGGGCCACAGATACGCAGTATTTT.

The chain joins TRBV29-1 to TRBJ1-2; D not certain. The CDR3 length is 14 residues. Germline values: CDR1 SQVTM, CDR2 ANQGSEA. The CDR3 DNA is TGCAGGCCAGCATGGCCCAGCGAGAACTATGGCTACACCTTC. Translating gives CRPAWPSENYGYTF.

J is TRBJ2-7 and V is TRBV18; D may be TRBD1 (6 bases). The V gene lost 4 bases and the J gene lost 2 bases, with 15 bases spanning the gap. In germline, CDR1 is KGHSH, CDR2 LQKENI. The CDR3 runs 15 residues. CDR3 residues: CASSQGVTNTYEQYF. CDR3 DNA sequence: TGTGCCAGCTCACAGGGGGTGACTAACACCTACGAGCAGTACTTC.

The V and J genes are TRBV2 and TRBJ2-7, with a possible D match to TRBD1 (5 bases). The CDR3 is 12 amino acids. The V gene lost 6 bases and the J gene lost 0 bases, with 6 bases spanning the gap. Per germline, CDR1 SNHLY and CDR2 FYNNEI. This chain's CDR3 is CASRTDSYEQYF. DNA for the CDR3: TGTGCCAGCAGGACAGACTCCTACGAGCAGTACTTC.

V is TRBV5-1 and J is TRBJ2-7; D is perhaps TRBD2 (5 bases). This CDR3 is 16 amino acids long. V was clipped by 6 bases and J by 5 bases, with 24 bases between them. Germline V gene sequence: CDR1 SGHRS, CDR2 YFSETQ. Here the CDR3 reads CASKFDPGHGGDEQYF. The CDR3 DNA sequence: TGCGCCAGCAAATTTGACCCGGGCCACGGAGGCGACGAGCAGTACTTC.

This clone showed up just once. The rearrangement links TRBV30 to TRBJ1-4; no firm D call. The germline V gene encodes CDR1 GTSNPN and CDR2 SVGIG (reference sequence). V shed 0 bases and J shed 8 bases, with 16 bases lying between them. CDR3 length: 15 amino acids. The CDR3 spells CAWSVTLGRAEKLFF. CDR3 DNA sequence: TGTGCCTGGAGTGTAACTTTGGGCCGCGCCGAAAAACTGTTTTTT.

The gene calls are TRBV3-1 (or the pseudogene TRBV3-2) and TRBJ1-1; 7 nucleotides line up with TRBD1. After removal of 3 bases from V and 8 bases from J, the junction contained 15 bases not matched to a gene. CDR3 length: 16 amino acids. Germline loops: CDR1 LGHDT, CDR2 YNNKEL (reference sequence). In nucleotides, the CDR3 is TGTGCCAGCAGCCACAGGGGGGCAGGCCCGAACTCAGAAGCTTTCTTT. Translated: CASSHRGAGPNSEAFF.

The chain has TRBV10-3 and TRBJ2-7, with 15 bases identical to TRBD2. The CDR3 has 17 residues. From germline, CDR1 is ENHRY and CDR2 SYGVKD. Trimming removed 5 bases from V and 1 base from J; junction bases left unmatched: 6. The CDR3 nucleotides read TGTGCCATCAGTAACGGACTAGCGGGGGGGCTGTCCTACGAGCAGTACTTC. This codes for CAISNGLAGGLSYEQYF.

The chain joins TRBV7-6 to TRBJ1-3; D may be TRBD1 (5 bases). V was pared by 5 bases and J by 6 bases, with 23 bases between. Germline V lookup: CDR1 SGHVS, CDR2 FNYEAQ. The CDR3 sequence is 17 residues long. The CDR3 DNA reads TGTGCCAGCAGCGTAAAGAGCGGGCAGGGAGACCCAAACACCATATATTTT. As protein: CASSVKSGQGDPNTIYF.

This chain joins TRBV4-2 and TRBJ1-6; 8 nucleotides align to TRBD1. CDR1 is LGHNA, CDR2 YNFKEQ, per germline. The CDR3 consists of 14 residues. J lost 8 bases, V lost 6 bases, and 6 bases had no gene match. The CDR3 protein is CASRTGGSDSPLHF. CDR3 DNA sequence: TGTGCCAGCAGAACAGGGGGATCCGATTCACCCCTCCACTTT.

The chain has TRBV19 and TRBJ1-2; D not certain. The CDR3 extends over 14 amino acids. V lost 1 base and J lost 4, with 10 bases in between. Germline assignment: CDR1 LNHDA and CDR2 SQIVND (reference sequence). This CDR3 reads CASSIVPGGYGYTF. CDR3 bases: TGTGCCAGTAGTATAGTCCCGGGTGGCTATGGCTACACCTTC.

The V gene is TRBV19, the J gene TRBJ1-5, with a possible D match to TRBD1 (5 bases). CDR3 length: 13 amino acids. V was shortened by 6 bases and J by 3 bases, with 9 bases between the two germline ends. Germline V gene lookup returns CDR1 LNHDA and CDR2 SQIVND (reference sequence). CDR3 protein: CASRRGFNQPQHF. DNA for the CDR3: TGTGCCAGTAGGCGGGGCTTCAATCAGCCCCAGCATTTT.

V is TRBV30 and J is TRBJ2-4; D perhaps matches TRBD1 (6 bases). The CDR3 has 15 amino acids. V was pared by 5 bases and J by 3 bases, with 17 bases between. The germline V gene has CDR1 GTSNPN and CDR2 SVGIG (reference sequence). CDR3 coding DNA: TGTGCCTGGGATCCGGGGACATCGAGCAAAAACATTCAGTACTTC. It yields the protein CAWDPGTSSKNIQYF. Filled out from reference TRBV30 and TRBJ2-4, the complete variable domain reads SQTIHQWPATLVQPVGSPLSLECTVEGTSNPNLYWYRQAAGRGLQLLFYSVGIGQISSEVPQNLSASRPQDRQFILSSKKLLLSDSGFYLCAWDPGTSSKNIQYFGAGTRLSVL.

V and J are TRBV11-3 and TRBJ1-1; a possible D gene is TRBD1 (5 bases). Trimming removed 1 base at V and 7 bases at J, with 13 bases between. Germline V gene lookup returns CDR1 SGHNT and CDR2 YENEEA. The CDR3 covers 14 residues. CDR3 in DNA: TGTGCCAGCAGCTTAGTCCTGGCAGGGATTGAAGCTTTCTTT. It codes for CASSLVLAGIEAFF.

This chain uses TRBV6-5 with TRBJ1-1, with a weak D call TRBD1 (6 bases). The V gene's germline CDR1 is MNHEY and CDR2 SVGAGI. V was trimmed by 8 bases and J by 4 bases, leaving 20 bases between them. The CDR3 is made up of 15 amino acids. The CDR3 reads CASGQQGLGGTEAFF. The CDR3 DNA sequence: TGTGCCAGCGGACAGCAGGGGCTTGGGGGCACTGAAGCTTTCTTT.

The chain combines TRBV18 with TRBJ1-4, with 8 bases identical to TRBD1. The CDR3 is 15 amino acids. The ends lost 0 bases at V and 5 bases at J; junction bases unmatched: 2. Per the germline V gene, CDR1 is KGHSH and CDR2 is LQKENI. CDR3 region: CASSPPGQDNEKLFF. CDR3 nucleotide sequence: TGTGCCAGCTCACCACCGGGACAGGACAATGAAAAACTGTTTTTT.

This CDR3 reads CASLYPCTYEQYF. The CDR3 nucleotides are TGCGCCAGCCTATACCCTTGCACCTACGAGCAGTACTTC. The chain has TRBV23-1 and TRBJ2-7; no clear D gene. TRBV23-1 is flagged as an ORF with uncertain function. The CDR3 totals 13 residues. The V and J ends lost 8 bases and 2 bases respectively, with 13 bases between them.

This clone came up once. The rearrangement joins TRBV4-3 to TRBJ2-1; TRBD2 matches at 10 bases. Germline CDR1 reads LGHNA; CDR2 reads YSLEER. The CDR3 extends over 15 amino acids. V gave up 0 bases and J gave up 6 bases; unmatched junction bases: 2. The CDR3 here is CASSQESGGGNEQFF. The CDR3 nucleotides read TGCGCCAGCAGCCAAGAGAGCGGGGGGGGCAATGAGCAGTTCTTC.

This rearrangement joins TRBV5-4 to TRBJ2-2; 9 positions agree with TRBD1. Per germline, CDR1 SGHNT and CDR2 YYREEE (reference sequence). Unmatched junction bases numbered 4, after V lost 2 bases and J lost 5 bases. The CDR3 runs 15 residues. The CDR3 DNA reads TGTGCCAGCAGCTTAAACAGGGGGCTGACCGGGGAGCTGTTTTTT. Translated: CASSLNRGLTGELFF.

The chain uses TRBV19 and TRBJ1-4; 7 nucleotides agree with TRBD1. CDR3 length equals 16 residues. The trim removed 5 bases at V and 7 bases at J, leaving 13 bases unmatched. Germline V gene data show CDR1 as LNHDA and CDR2 as SQIVND (reference sequence). CDR3 bases: TGTGCCAGTAGTTCCCCCGGCGTCAGGGGGAGTGAAAAACTGTTTTTT. Its protein is CASSSPGVRGSEKLFF. Supplemented by reference TRBV19 and TRBJ1-4, the full variable domain reads DGGITQSPKYLFRKEGQNVTLSCEQNLNHDAMYWYRQDPGQGLRLIYYSQIVNDFQKGDIAEGYSVSREKKESFPLTVTSAQKNPTAFYLCASSSPGVRGSEKLFFGSGTQLSVL.

This chain links TRBV11-2 with TRBJ2-1, with D perhaps TRBD2 (6 bases). V was trimmed by 1 base and J by 4 bases, leaving 14 bases between them. The CDR3 has 16 residues. Germline V gene sequence: CDR1 SGHAT, CDR2 FQNNGV. For the CDR3, the DNA is TGTGCCAGCAGCTTAGTTTGGGAGGCCCGTTACAATGAGCAGTTCTTC. It translates to CASSLVWEARYNEQFF.

This chain links TRBV6-1 with TRBJ2-5; D perhaps matches TRBD1 (5 bases). The CDR3 totals 13 residues. Trimming stripped 3 bases from V and 7 bases from J, with 12 bases between. Germline V CDR1 and CDR2: MNHNS, SASEGT. The DNA of the CDR3 is TGTGCCAGCAGTGACCAGGGTGTGGGGACCCAGTACTTC. This codes for CASSDQGVGTQYF.